The 28 T cell receptor beta chains presented below share a single source sample, sequenced in a study of human T cells and chemical hapten exposure. TCRdb analysed the RACE reads with MiXCR anew, one entry per CDR3 protein. The data show around 120,000 distinct CDR3 sequences, roughly 11% seen once. Time point given: patch test 1, 2 weeks after DPC sensitization. The treatment denotes: therapeutic diphenylcyclopropenone sensitization with weekly scalp DPC. This specimen was whole blood, taken in connection with sensitization to the hapten diphenylcyclopropenone (DPC). The receptors were gathered from a woman aged 40 to 50 with alopecia areata. Some clones in this sample may be carry-over from other donors' samples.

Many counts were recorded for this clonotype. The chain joins TRBV3-1 to TRBJ1-1; D uncertain. CDR1 is LGHDT and CDR2 is YNNKEL in the germline V gene (reference sequence). V lost 2 bases, J lost 6 bases, and 10 bases lay in between. The CDR3 length is 13 residues. The CDR3 DNA follows: TGTGCCAGCAGCCAAAATAACCCTCCTGAAGCTTTCTTT. Translation gives CASSQNNPPEAFF.

In this sample, this clonotype turned up many times. The J gene is TRBJ1-1, the V gene TRBV7-2; no clear D. Germline CDR1 SGHTA, CDR2 FQGNSA. Trimming took 3 bases from V and 6 from J, leaving 14 bases between them. CDR3 size: 14 residues. The CDR3 loop reads CASSFISIGAEAFF. CDR3 bases: TGTGCCAGCAGCTTTATTTCGATTGGGGCTGAAGCTTTCTTT.

This clonotype appeared many times. The CDR3 here is CASRDRGLDGYTF. In DNA form, the CDR3 reads TGTGCCAGCAGGGACAGGGGGCTGGATGGCTACACCTTC. The chain joins TRBV25-1 to TRBJ1-2; 11 bases fit TRBD1. Unmatched junction bases numbered 3, after V lost 6 bases and J lost 6 bases. Germline values: CDR1 MGHDK, CDR2 SYGVNS. The CDR3 runs to 13 residues.

This clonotype was seen ten or more times. The V gene is TRBV10-3, the J gene TRBJ1-5; TRBD1 is a possible D gene (5 bases). V was trimmed by 6 bases and J by 5 bases, leaving 14 bases between them. This CDR3 has 14 residues. Germline values: CDR1 ENHRY, CDR2 SYGVKD. As DNA, the CDR3 is TGTGCCATCAGCACGAGGGGAGGGGATCAGCCCCAGCATTTT. Amino acid sequence: CAISTRGGDQPQHF.

In this sample, this clonotype turned up many times. The chain is built from TRBV29-1 and TRBJ1-6, with a tentative D call TRBD1 (5 bases). Germline CDR1 reads SQVTM; CDR2 reads ANQGSEA. V gave up 0 bases and J gave up 4 bases, with 16 bases separating them. The CDR3 extends over 17 amino acids. The CDR3 reads CSVEEGIGTDYNSPLHF. The CDR3 region has the DNA TGCAGCGTTGAAGAGGGGATAGGGACTGATTATAATTCACCCCTCCACTTT. The variable domain in full, completed from reference TRBV29-1 and TRBJ1-6, reads SAVISQKPSRDICQRGTSLTIQCQVDSQVTMMFWYRQQPGQSLTLIATANQGSEATYESGFVIDKFPISRPNLTFSTLTVSNMSPEDSSIYLCSVEEGIGTDYNSPLHFGNGTRLTVT.

This clonotype was seen at least ten times. The chain is built from TRBV12-5 and TRBJ2-1; no clear D gene. The CDR3 has 14 amino acids. V was trimmed by 1 base and J by 2 bases, leaving 6 bases between them. CDR1 and CDR2 from the germline V gene are LGHNT and FRNRAP. The CDR3 region is CASGLGFTYNEQFF. The CDR3 region has the DNA TGTGCTAGTGGTTTGGGGTTTACCTACAATGAGCAGTTCTTC.

The rearrangement uses TRBV7-9 and TRBJ2-1, with D perhaps matching TRBD2 (5 bases). Trimming shortened V by 2 bases and J by 4 bases, and 15 bases separated the two germline ends. This CDR3 is 16 amino acids long. Germline V CDR1 and CDR2: SEHNR, FQNEAQ (reference sequence). CDR3 DNA: TGTGCCAGCAGCTTACTCGGCGGGTCCCATTACAATGAGCAGTTCTTC. Translating gives CASSLLGGSHYNEQFF. Variable domain in full (rest from reference TRBV7-9 and TRBJ2-1): DTGVSQNPRHKITKRGQNVTFRCDPISEHNRLYWYRQTLGQGPEFLTYFQNEAQLEKSRLLSDRFSAERPKGSFSTLEIQRTEQGDSAMYLCASSLLGGSHYNEQFFGPGTRLTVL.

The table lists this clonotype with many counts. The gene calls are TRBV12-3 or TRBV12-4 and TRBJ2-7; TRBD1 matches at 10 bases. The length of the CDR3 is 15 residues. J was trimmed by 1 base and V by 6 bases; bases with no gene match: 6. The CDR3 DNA is TGTGCCAGCAGCTTAAGACAGGGGGCGTCCTACGAGCAGTACTTC. Protein product: CASSLRQGASYEQYF.

This clonotype was recorded at least ten times. This chain connects TRBV12-3 or TRBV12-4 to TRBJ1-1, with no clear D. V lost 3 bases to trimming and J lost 1 base, with 9 bases between them. There are 14 residues in the CDR3. The CDR3 loop reads CASSLGRANTEAFF. The DNA of the CDR3 is TGTGCCAGCAGTTTGGGTCGGGCGAACACTGAAGCTTTCTTT.

The chain links TRBV18 to TRBJ1-3; the D is unclear. V lost 6 bases and J lost 0, with 15 bases in between. The length of the CDR3 is 16 residues. Germline V gene data show CDR1 as KGHSH and CDR2 as LQKENI. CDR3 in DNA: TGTGCCAGCTCGGATGCCGTAGCAGTCTCTGGAAACACCATATATTTT. The encoded protein is CASSDAVAVSGNTIYF.

This clonotype was picked up many times. The chain uses TRBV7-8 and TRBJ1-5, with D perhaps TRBD1 (5 bases). This CDR3 region has 14 residues. V was clipped by 3 bases and J by 0 bases, with 6 bases between them. The V gene's germline CDR1 is SGHVS and CDR2 FQNEAQ. CDR3 DNA sequence: TGTGCCAGCAGCTTCGGGACTAGCAATCAGCCCCAGCATTTT. It translates to CASSFGTSNQPQHF.

This clonotype was detected many times. The chain carries TRBV6-2 or TRBV6-3 and TRBJ2-7, with D uncertain. V lost 0 bases, J lost 0 bases, and 0 bases lay in between. The germline V gene has CDR1 MNHEY and CDR2 SVGEGT. The CDR3 is made up of 12 amino acids. CDR3 nucleotide sequence: TGTGCCAGCAGTTACTCCTCCTACGAGCAGTACTTC. This encodes CASSYSSYEQYF.

The J gene is TRBJ2-7, the V gene TRBV20-1, with a possible D match to TRBD2 (5 bases). V lost 5 bases and J lost 4, with 15 bases in between. The CDR3 has 13 amino acids. Germline V gives CDR1 DFQATT, CDR2 SNEGSKA (reference sequence). The CDR3 spells CSAVPGSSYEQYF. The CDR3 DNA reads TGCAGTGCTGTTCCGGGATCGAGTTACGAGCAGTACTTC.

This clonotype was detected many times. The J gene is TRBJ2-1, the V gene TRBV4-2; a possible D gene is TRBD1 (8 bases). The CDR3 extends over 20 amino acids. Germline lookup yields CDR1 LGHNA and CDR2 YNFKEQ. V lost 3 bases and J 7 bases, leaving 31 bases between the germline ends. This CDR3 reads CASSHDRGFLVGRGSNEQFF. The CDR3 region has the DNA TGTGCCAGCAGCCACGACAGGGGATTTTTGGTTGGCCGCGGGAGTAATGAGCAGTTCTTC.

The V gene is TRBV11-2, the J gene TRBJ1-6, with TRBD1 matching over 7 bases. From germline, CDR1 is SGHAT and CDR2 FQNNGV. The CDR3 contains 13 residues. V lost 6 bases, J lost 6 bases, and 2 bases stayed unmatched. CDR3 region: CASSRQGNSPLHF. As DNA, the CDR3 is TGTGCCAGCAGTCGACAGGGTAATTCACCCCTCCACTTT.

In its sample, this clonotype was seen many times. The chain is built from TRBV29-1 and TRBJ1-6, with D maybe TRBD1 (6 bases). Germline lookup yields CDR1 SQVTM and CDR2 ANQGSEA. The V and J ends lost 6 bases and 7 bases respectively, with 19 bases between them. CDR3 size: 15 residues. The CDR3 reads CSVPEVGQENSPLHF. The CDR3 DNA reads TGCAGCGTCCCGGAGGTGGGACAAGAGAATTCACCCCTCCACTTT.

V and J are TRBV20-1 and TRBJ2-2; perhaps D is TRBD1 or TRBD2 (7 bases each). The CDR3 length is 16 residues. Germline CDR1 is DFQATT and CDR2 is SNEGSKA (reference sequence). V gave up 0 bases and J gave up 4 bases, with 15 bases separating them. The CDR3 region is CSARDNGRGGTGELFF. DNA of the CDR3: TGCAGTGCTAGAGATAACGGCAGGGGGGGCACCGGGGAGCTGTTTTTT.

The count of this clonotype is one. The chain is built from TRBV7-3 and TRBJ1-6; D uncertain. The CDR3 extends over 13 amino acids. Germline V gene data show CDR1 as SGHTA and CDR2 as FQGTGA. V gave up 2 bases and J gave up 7 bases, with 6 bases separating them. The CDR3 spells CASSLFGNSPLHF. CDR3 bases: TGTGCCAGCAGCTTATTCGGGAATTCACCCCTCCACTTT. Full variable domain (rest looked up from reference TRBV7-3 and TRBJ1-6): GAGVSQTPSNKVTEKGKYVELRCDPISGHTALYWYRQSLGQGPEFLIYFQGTGAADDSGLPNDRFFAVRPEGSVSTLKIQRTERGDSAVYLCASSLFGNSPLHFGNGTRLTVT.

The chain recombines TRBV5-4 with TRBJ2-7; possible D gene TRBD1, 5 bases. Germline V gene lookup returns CDR1 SGHNT and CDR2 YYREEE (reference sequence). This CDR3 comprises 15 residues. Trimming stripped 4 bases from V and 4 bases from J, with 18 bases between. The CDR3 nucleotides read TGTGCCAGCAGCCAACGGATCACAGGAGAATACGAGCAGTACTTC. Protein: CASSQRITGEYEQYF.

The V gene is TRBV12-3 or TRBV12-4, the J gene TRBJ1-4; D is possibly TRBD1 (5 bases). Trimming stripped 5 bases from V and 8 bases from J, with 15 bases between. The CDR3 runs to 14 residues. The CDR3 sequence: CASSRDLGGEKLFF. DNA for the CDR3: TGTGCCAGCAGTCGGGACCTGGGTGGGGAAAAACTGTTTTTT.

The chain joins TRBV3-1 to TRBJ1-1; no clear D gene. V was cut by 7 bases and J by 6 bases, with 12 bases left in between. The CDR3 loop spans 12 amino acids. CDR1 and CDR2 from the germline V gene are LGHDT and YNNKEL (reference sequence). This CDR3 reads CASTRGFAEAFF. CDR3 nucleotides: TGTGCCAGCACGCGGGGATTCGCTGAAGCTTTCTTT.

This sequence joins TRBV29-1 and TRBJ1-1; D is uncertain. CDR1 and CDR2 from the germline V gene are SQVTM and ANQGSEA. The CDR3 runs to 14 residues. Trimming left V 0 bases short and J 4 bases short, with 12 bases between. The CDR3: CSVEDSRVGTEAFF. CDR3 DNA sequence: TGCAGCGTTGAAGATTCTAGGGTAGGCACTGAAGCTTTCTTT.

This clonotype was observed a handful of times. The rearrangement uses TRBV6-5 and TRBJ1-5; D unclear. CDR1 and CDR2 (germline): MNHEY, SVGAGI. The V end lost 9 bases, the J end lost 4 bases, and 13 bases lay between the germline ends. The CDR3 loop spans 13 amino acids. The CDR3 protein is CASCSHSNQPQHF. The CDR3 DNA follows: TGTGCCAGTTGTAGTCACTCTAATCAGCCCCAGCATTTT.

This clonotype was seen many times. The chain employs TRBV5-1 and TRBJ2-2; D possibly corresponds to TRBD2 (5 bases). The germline V gene encodes CDR1 SGHRS and CDR2 YFSETQ. The CDR3 covers 16 residues. V lost 1 base, J lost 1 base, and 11 bases lay in between. In DNA form, the CDR3 reads TGCGCCAGCAGCTTGCCCCTAGCAATGAACACCGGGGAGCTGTTTTTT. Protein product: CASSLPLAMNTGELFF.

This clonotype was observed at least ten times. The chain combines TRBV19 with TRBJ2-7; possibly TRBD1 for D (5 bases). Trimming shortened V by 5 bases and J by 1 base, and 15 bases separated the two germline ends. The length of the CDR3 is 15 residues. The V gene's germline CDR1 is LNHDA and CDR2 SQIVND (reference sequence). This chain's CDR3 is CASSVGPAESYEQYF. As DNA, the CDR3 is TGTGCCAGTAGTGTGGGGCCCGCGGAATCCTACGAGCAGTACTTC.

This clonotype has only a few counts. The rearrangement links TRBV7-9 to TRBJ2-3; the D is unclear. The germline CDR1 and CDR2 sequences are SEHNR and FQNEAQ (reference sequence). The V end was cut by 3 bases, the J end by 2 bases, with 9 bases between. CDR3 size: 14 residues. The CDR3 DNA sequence: TGTGCCAGCAGCTTGTCAAAAATCACAGATACGCAGTATTTT. Encoded protein: CASSLSKITDTQYF.

The table lists this clonotype with many counts. V usage is TRBV15 and J usage is TRBJ1-6; unclear D gene. Trimming left V 3 bases short and J 5 bases short, with 11 bases between. Looked up from germline, CDR1 is LNHNV and CDR2 is YYDKDF (reference sequence). The CDR3 has 15 amino acids. As DNA, the CDR3 is TGTGCCACCAGCAGTCATTCAGAGAATAATTCACCCCTCCACTTT. It yields the protein CATSSHSENNSPLHF.

This clonotype was recorded many times. V and J are TRBV4-3 and TRBJ2-5, with a weak D call TRBD2 (6 bases). This CDR3 is built from 15 residues. V was shortened by 5 bases and J by 5 bases, with 18 bases between the two germline ends. Germline CDR1 is LGHNA and CDR2 is YSLEER. The CDR3 region is CASSRDLGFQETQYF. The CDR3 nucleotides read TGCGCCAGCAGCAGGGACTTGGGCTTCCAGGAGACCCAGTACTTC.